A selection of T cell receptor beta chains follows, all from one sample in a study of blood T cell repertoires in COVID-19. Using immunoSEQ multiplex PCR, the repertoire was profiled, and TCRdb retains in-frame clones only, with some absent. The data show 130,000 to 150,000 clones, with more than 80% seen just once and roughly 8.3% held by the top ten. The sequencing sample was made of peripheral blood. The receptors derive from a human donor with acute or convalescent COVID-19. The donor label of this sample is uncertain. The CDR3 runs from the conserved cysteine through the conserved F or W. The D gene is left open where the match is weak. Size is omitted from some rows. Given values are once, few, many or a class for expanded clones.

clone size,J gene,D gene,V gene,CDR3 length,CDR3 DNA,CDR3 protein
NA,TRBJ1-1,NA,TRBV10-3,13,TGTGCCACCGTCAGGGGCCAGAACACTGAAGCTTTCTTT,CATVRGQNTEAFF
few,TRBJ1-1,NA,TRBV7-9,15,TGTGCCAGCAGCACTATCCGCAAGGTGGCGGCTGAAGCTTTCTTT,CASSTIRKVAAEAFF
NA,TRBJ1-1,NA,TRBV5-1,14,TGCGCCAGCAGGCTCACAGGTATGGGGACTGAAGCTTTCTTT,CASRLTGMGTEAFF
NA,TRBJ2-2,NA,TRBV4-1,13,TGCGCCAGCAGCCACCCTGTAACCGGGGAGCTGTTTTTT,CASSHPVTGELFF
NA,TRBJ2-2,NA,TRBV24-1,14,TGTGCCACCAGTGATTTCGCTAGCACCGGGGAGCTGTTTTTT,CATSDFASTGELFF
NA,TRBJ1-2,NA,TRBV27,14,TGTGCCAGCAGTCGTTCGACAGAGAACTATGGCTACACCTTC,CASSRSTENYGYTF
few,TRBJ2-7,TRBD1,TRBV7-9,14,TGTGCCAGCAGCCGGGGGACAGGGGGCGAGGAGCAGTACTTC,CASSRGTGGEEQYF
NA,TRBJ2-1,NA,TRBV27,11,TGTGCCAGCAGTTTACGAGAGGAGCAGTTCTTC,CASSLREEQFF
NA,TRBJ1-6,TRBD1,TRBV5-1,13,TGCGCCAGCAGCTTGGACAGGGGTTCACCCCTCCACTTT,CASSLDRGSPLHF
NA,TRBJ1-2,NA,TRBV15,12,TGTGCCACAGGGGAGGGAGGCTATGGCTACACCTTC,CATGEGGYGYTF
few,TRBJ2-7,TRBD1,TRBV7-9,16,TGTGCCAGCAGCCATACCGAGCGGACAGGGTCCTACGAGCAGTACTTC,CASSHTERTGSYEQYF
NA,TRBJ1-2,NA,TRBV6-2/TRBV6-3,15,TGTGCCAGCAGTCACCGGGCCTTACTAGGCTATGGCTACACCTTC,CASSHRALLGYGYTF
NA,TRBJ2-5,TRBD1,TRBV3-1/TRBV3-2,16,TGTGCCAGCAGCCAGGGAGACAGGGGATGGGAGGAGACCCAGTACTTC,CASSQGDRGWEETQYF
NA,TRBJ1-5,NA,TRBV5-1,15,TGCGCCAGCAGCTTGACAGGATATAGCAATCAGCCCCAGCATTTT,CASSLTGYSNQPQHF
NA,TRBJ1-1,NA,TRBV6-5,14,TGTGCCAGCAGTTACGGGCGGGCGAACACTGAAGCTTTCTTT,CASSYGRANTEAFF
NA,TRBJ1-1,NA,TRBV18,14,TGTGCCAGCTCACCGGACAGTTTGAACACTGAAGCTTTCTTT,CASSPDSLNTEAFF
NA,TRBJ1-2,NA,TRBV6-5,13,TGTGCCAGCAACGGCGGGGTTGGCGGTGGCTACACCTTC,CASNGGVGGGYTF
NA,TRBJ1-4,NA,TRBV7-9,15,TGTGCCAGCAGCCAATTCGGACAGCTTAATGAAAAACTGTTTTTT,CASSQFGQLNEKLFF
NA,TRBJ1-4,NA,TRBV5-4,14,TGTGCCAGCAGCCGGACACCTTCTAATGAAAAACTGTTTTTT,CASSRTPSNEKLFF
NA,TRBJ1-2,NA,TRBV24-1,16,TGTGCCACCAGTGACGGGGATATCGGACAGAACTATGGCTACACCTTC,CATSDGDIGQNYGYTF
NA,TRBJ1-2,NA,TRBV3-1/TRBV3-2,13,TGTGCCAGCAGCTCAGGGGCGAACTATGGCTACACCTTC,CASSSGANYGYTF
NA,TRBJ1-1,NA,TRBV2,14,TGTGCCAGCAGGGACGGGGGGTTGAACACTGAAGCTTTCTTT,CASRDGGLNTEAFF
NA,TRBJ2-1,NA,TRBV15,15,TGTGCCACCAGCAGAGGGTCGAGCTCCTACAATGAGCAGTTCTTC,CATSRGSSSYNEQFF
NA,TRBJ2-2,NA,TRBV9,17,TGTGCCAGCAGCCGGGGAGGAAAGGGCGCGAACACCGGGGAGCTGTTTTTT,CASSRGGKGANTGELFF
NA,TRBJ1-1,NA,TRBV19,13,TGTGCCAGTAGTATGCGAGTGAGCACTGAAGCTTTCTTT,CASSMRVSTEAFF
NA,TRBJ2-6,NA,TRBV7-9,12,TGTGCCAGCAGTCTTGGGGCCAACGTCCTGACTTTC,CASSLGANVLTF
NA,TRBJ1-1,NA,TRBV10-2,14,TGCGCCAGCACTCTAATGGACAGTAACACTGAAGCTTTCTTT,CASTLMDSNTEAFF
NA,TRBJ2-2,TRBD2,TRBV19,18,TGTGCCAGTTCTTACGGGACTAGCGGGGGGGCCCACACCGGGGAGCTGTTTTTT,CASSYGTSGGAHTGELFF
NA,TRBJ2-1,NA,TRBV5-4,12,TGTGCCAGCAGCTTGCCCCGTAATGAGCAGTTCTTC,CASSLPRNEQFF
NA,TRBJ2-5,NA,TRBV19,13,TGTGCCAGTTCGAGAGAGGGCACGGAGACCCAGTACTTC,CASSREGTETQYF
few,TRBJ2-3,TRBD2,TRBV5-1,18,TGCGCCAGCAGCTTGTCTGGGGTAGCGGGGGGCCTCACAGATACGCAGTATTTT,CASSLSGVAGGLTDTQYF
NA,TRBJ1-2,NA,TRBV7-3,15,TGTGCCAGCAGCTTAAGTCCGGGAGTAGGCTATGGCTACACCTTC,CASSLSPGVGYGYTF
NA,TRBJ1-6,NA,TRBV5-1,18,TGCGCCAGCAGCTTGGAGCCTGCCAGGACAGTTAATAATTCACCCCTCCACTTT,CASSLEPARTVNNSPLHF
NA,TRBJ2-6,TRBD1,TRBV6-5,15,TGTGCCAGCACCGACGGGACAGTTGGGGCCAACGTCCTGACTTTC,CASTDGTVGANVLTF
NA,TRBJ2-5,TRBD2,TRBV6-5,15,TGTGCCAGCAGTTACTCCGGACTAGCGGGGGCGGCCCAGTACTTC,CASSYSGLAGAAQYF
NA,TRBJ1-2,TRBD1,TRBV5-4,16,TGTGCCAGCAGCTTGCCCCCGGGACAGGGTAACTATGGCTACACCTTC,CASSLPPGQGNYGYTF
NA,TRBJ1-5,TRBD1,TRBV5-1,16,TGCGCCAGCAGTCCTCTACCCGGACAGGTCAATCAGCCCCAGCATTTT,CASSPLPGQVNQPQHF
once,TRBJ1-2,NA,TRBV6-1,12,TGTGCCAGCAGTGAATCCCAATATGGCTACACCTTC,CASSESQYGYTF
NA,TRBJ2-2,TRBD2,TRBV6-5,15,TGTGCCACCTATAGCGGGGGGGCTGGCACCGGGGAGCTGTTTTTT,CATYSGGAGTGELFF
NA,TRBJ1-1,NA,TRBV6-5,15,TGTGCCAGCAGTTACCTGGGGCTCGGCGAAACTGAAGCTTTCTTT,CASSYLGLGETEAFF
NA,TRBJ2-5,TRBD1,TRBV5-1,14,TGCGCCAGCTCCCAGACAGGGGGCGCCGAGACCCAGTACTTC,CASSQTGGAETQYF
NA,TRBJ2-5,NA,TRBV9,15,TGTGCCAGCAGCGTGGGTCAGGCCTACCAAGAGACCCAGTACTTC,CASSVGQAYQETQYF
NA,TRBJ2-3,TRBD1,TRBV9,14,TGTGCCAGCAGCCAATGGGACAGATCAGATACGCAGTATTTT,CASSQWDRSDTQYF
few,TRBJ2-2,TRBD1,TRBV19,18,TGTGCCAGTAGTACGCCGGACAGGGGGGTGTTTAACACCGGGGAGCTGTTTTTT,CASSTPDRGVFNTGELFF
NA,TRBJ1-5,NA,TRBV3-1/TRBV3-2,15,TGTGCCAGCAGCCAAGGCAGCGCCGGCAAACAGCCCCAGCATTTT,CASSQGSAGKQPQHF
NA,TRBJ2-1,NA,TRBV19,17,TGTGCCAGTAGTATCAGTTCATATGGAGGGTCGGGGAATGAGCAGTTCTTC,CASSISSYGGSGNEQFF
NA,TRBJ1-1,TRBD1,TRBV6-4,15,TGTGCCAGCAGTTTTACCGGGACAGGGAACACTGAAGCTTTCTTT,CASSFTGTGNTEAFF
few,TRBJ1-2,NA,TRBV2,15,TGTGCCAGCAGTGAAAGGTCGGGGAAGGGGGAGGGCTACACCTTC,CASSERSGKGEGYTF
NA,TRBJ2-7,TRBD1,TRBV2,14,TGTGCCAGCAGTGATGGTACAGGGGCCTACGAGCAGTACTTC,CASSDGTGAYEQYF
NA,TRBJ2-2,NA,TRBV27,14,TGTGCCAGCAGTTTTGGGACTAACACCGGGGAGCTGTTTTTT,CASSFGTNTGELFF
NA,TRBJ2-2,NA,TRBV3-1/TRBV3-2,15,TGTGCCAGCAGCCAAGATCGCAGGGTGGCCGGGGAGCTGTTTTTT,CASSQDRRVAGELFF
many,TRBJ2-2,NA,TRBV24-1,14,TGTGCCACCGGGCCGTCAGTGAACACCGGGGAGCTGTTTTTT,CATGPSVNTGELFF
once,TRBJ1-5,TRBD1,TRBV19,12,TGTGCCAGTAGTGACAGGGATCAGCCCCAGCATTTT,CASSDRDQPQHF
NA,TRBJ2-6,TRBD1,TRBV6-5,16,TGTGCCAGCAGTTACTGGACAGGTTCTGGGGCCAACGTCCTGACTTTC,CASSYWTGSGANVLTF
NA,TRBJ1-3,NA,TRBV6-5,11,TGTGCCTCGAGAGTGGGAAACACCATATATTTT,CASRVGNTIYF
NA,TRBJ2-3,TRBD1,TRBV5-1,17,TGCGCCAGCAGCTTGGAGGTGGTGATGACAGGGGTTAATACGCAGTATTTT,CASSLEVVMTGVNTQYF
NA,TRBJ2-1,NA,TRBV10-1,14,TGCGCCAGCAGTGAGAGGGCAGGGGTTAATGAGCAGTTCTTC,CASSERAGVNEQFF
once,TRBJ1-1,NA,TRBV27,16,TGTGCCAGCAGTTTCCGGGGGTCCCTACGGAACACTGAAGCTTTCTTT,CASSFRGSLRNTEAFF
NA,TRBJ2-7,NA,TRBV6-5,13,TGTGCCAGCAGTCCGGTCCGAATGAGGGAGCAGTACTTC,CASSPVRMREQYF